A selection of T cell receptor beta chains follows, all from one sample in a study of cytomegalovirus exposure and HLA in healthy donors. Libraries were prepared by immunoSEQ multiplex PCR; TCRdb keeps only in-frame clonotypes and omits some of them. The repertoire consists of about 140,000 clones, with around 10% occurring once and the leading ten covering roughly 7%. Sequenced material: PBMCs. These receptors all come from a middle-aged woman in good health and CMV-seropositive. CDR3s include the opening cysteine and the closing phenylalanine or tryptophan. D genes are given only for firm matches. A row's size may be missing; if present it is once, few, many or a size class.

TRBV5-6	NA	TRBJ2-3	NA	TGTGCCAGCAGCCCAAACGTTGACGGAGCCCCTACGCAGTATTTT	CASSPNVDGAPTQYF
TRBV4-2	NA	TRBJ1-4	NA	TGTGCCAGCAGCCTCCTAGGGGGGGACCCCAATGAAAAACTGTTTTTT	CASSLLGGDPNEKLFF
TRBV6-4	TRBD1	TRBJ1-1	few	TGTGCCAGCAGTGATTTAGACAGGGAGGACACTGAAGCTTTCTTT	CASSDLDREDTEAFF
TRBV19	TRBD1	TRBJ2-7	few	TGTGCCAGTAGGACAGGGGCTAAGGGGTACGAGCAGTACTTC	CASRTGAKGYEQYF
TRBV6-5	TRBD1	TRBJ1-6	NA	TGTGCCAGCACCCCTCGTGGGACAGGGATGCCACCCCTCCACTTT	CASTPRGTGMPPLHF
TRBV19	NA	TRBJ1-6	NA	TGTGCCAGTAGTATAGAGGGGCTCGGAGGGGATTCACCCCTCCACTTT	CASSIEGLGGDSPLHF
TRBV5-1	TRBD1	TRBJ1-1	few	TGCGCCAGCAGCTTGATCGGGACAGGGGGCACTGAAGCTTTCTTT	CASSLIGTGGTEAFF
TRBV19	NA	TRBJ1-4	NA	TGTGCCACAAGCCAGGGTTCAGTAAAACTGTTTTTT	CATSQGSVKLFF
TRBV29-1	TRBD2	TRBJ2-5	NA	TGCAGCGTTAAGCCCGGGGGGGGCCAAGAGACCCAGTACTTC	CSVKPGGGQETQYF
TRBV7-2	NA	TRBJ1-5	many	TGTGCCAGCAGCCCTACGGGGCAGGGGAAAAGGGGCAATCAGCCCCAGCATTTT	CASSPTGQGKRGNQPQHF
TRBV7-2	NA	TRBJ1-1	NA	TGTGCCAGCAGCCCGACAGGATTCACTGAAGCTTTCTTT	CASSPTGFTEAFF
TRBV5-1	NA	TRBJ1-1	few	TGCGCCAGCAGCCCGCTTGTGGAGGCAGAGGCTTTCTTT	CASSPLVEAEAFF
TRBV6-5	NA	TRBJ1-3	few	TGTGCCAGCAGTTCACAGGGAGCCGGAAACACCATATATTTT	CASSSQGAGNTIYF
TRBV2	TRBD1	TRBJ2-3	few	TGTGCCAGCAGTGGACAGGGAAGGGCAGATACGCAGTATTTT	CASSGQGRADTQYF
TRBV5-4	NA	TRBJ1-1	NA	TGTGCCAGCAGCCTCCCGGGGAGTCCCACTGAAGCTTTCTTT	CASSLPGSPTEAFF